The subject of this entry is one TCR beta chain. There are many counts of this clonotype. What this receptor recognizes is not known. Per-nucleotide qualities are absent, and no much larger clonotype sits a single base away. The CDR3 starts with the cysteine, ends with the phenylalanine, and has 15 residues. Left in the record is the CDR3 DNA by itself, 45 bases read in frame from the first base. Trimming costs V 6 bases and J 2 bases, and their ends lie 14 bases apart. This sample was included in a study of T cell repertoires in cytomegalovirus infection (dated by TCRdb to 2018 to 2020). Regarding the study in general: Recently identified HLA-C-restricted CMV epitopes, whose presentation resists viral immunomodulation, were targeted by peptide stimulations together with well-studied HLA-B-restricted epitopes. Donor HLA type was relevant to the analysis, as public TCR beta signatures indicated carriage of CMV infection together with the matching HLA type.

What the work shows at the level of the full study, not this receptor alone: In the ex vivo response, HLA-C-restricted CMV-specific TCR beta clonotypes were dominant, and in two of eight donors the single most frequent clonotype came from this HLA-C-restricted group. Carriers of CMV infection plus the relevant HLA type were discriminated by the cumulative frequency of public TCR beta family members in the study cohort and in an independent 352-donor cohort.

Data came from an Illumina HiSeq 1500. TCRdb reprocessed the public reads (quality trimming at Q25 with fastp, clone calling with MiXCR) and kept in-frame beta chains. A single entry per CDR3 protein holds the most common genes and DNA from its merged rows. For this sample there are approximately 770,000 distinct CDR3 sequences; 25% to 35% appear just once. The ten largest clones add up to under 15% of the sample. The treatment or condition label, as the study defines it: in vitro stimulation with specific CMV peptide epitopes to enrich CMV-specific T cells. The sample was cultured CD8+ T cells from PBMCs, taken from culture after CMV antigen stimulation. The chain was built from TRBV12-3 or TRBV12-4 and TRBJ1-5, with no confidently assigned D gene. The receptor was derived from a human donor in good health (CMV status not recorded). Some clones in this sample may be carry-over from other donors' samples. The CDR3 has the sequence CASSYAGRGNQPQHF. The nucleotides read TGTGCCAGCAGCTATGCCGGTAGGGGCAATCAGCCCCAGCATTTT.